This T cell receptor beta chain was identified during a study of CXCR3-negative and CXCR3-positive naive CD8 T cells. Points from the study as a whole: When CXCR3-positive naive cells were set against CXCR3-negative naive cells, the former had more hydrophobic TRB CDR3s.

The germline CDR1 and CDR2 sequences are DFQATT and SNEGSKA (reference sequence). This CDR3 is 12 amino acids long. As to this clonotype: Antigen unknown.

The authors made the TRB cDNA libraries by 5' RACE using UMI labels. TCRdb reprocessed the 5' RACE reads, keeping one entry per CDR3 protein, no DNA. Recorded for this sample: approximately 59,000 distinct CDR3 sequences. The chain carries TRBV20-1 and TRBJ2-7; TCRdb outputs TRBD1, but without DNA this stays unchecked. The specimen sequenced was naive CXCR3+ CD8+ T cells from blood. Described subset: CD45RO-CCR7+CD27+CD95- naive CD8+ T cells expressing CXCR3 (TNR3+). This TCR was recovered from a human donor in good health. Some clones in this sample may be carry-over from other donors' samples. CDR3 in amino acids: CTPGQGLDEQYF.